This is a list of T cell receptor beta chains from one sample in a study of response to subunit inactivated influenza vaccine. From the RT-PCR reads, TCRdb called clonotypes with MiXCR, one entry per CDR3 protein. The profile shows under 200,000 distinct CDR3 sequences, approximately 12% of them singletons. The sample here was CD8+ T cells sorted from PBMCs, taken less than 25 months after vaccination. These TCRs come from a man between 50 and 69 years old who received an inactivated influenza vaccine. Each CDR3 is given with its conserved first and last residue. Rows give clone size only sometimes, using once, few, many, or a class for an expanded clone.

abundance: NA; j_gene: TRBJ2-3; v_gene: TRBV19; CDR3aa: CASSPEDRGGTDTQYF
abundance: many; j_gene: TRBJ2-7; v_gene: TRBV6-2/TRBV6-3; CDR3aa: CASSFTDQGAYEQYF
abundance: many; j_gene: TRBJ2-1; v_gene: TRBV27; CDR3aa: CASSFDPGQGTNEQFF
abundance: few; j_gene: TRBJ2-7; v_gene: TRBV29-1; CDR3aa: CSVDSGQGPFYEQYF
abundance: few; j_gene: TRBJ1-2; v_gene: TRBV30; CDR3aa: CAWIGAGRGPVNYGYTF
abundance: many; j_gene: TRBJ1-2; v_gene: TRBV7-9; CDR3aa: CASSLGDYGYTF
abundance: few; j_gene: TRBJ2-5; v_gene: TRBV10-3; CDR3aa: CAISESRQLQETQYF
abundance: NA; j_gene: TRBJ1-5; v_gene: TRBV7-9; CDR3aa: CASNNFDQPQHF
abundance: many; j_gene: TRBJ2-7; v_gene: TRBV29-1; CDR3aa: CSVGTAYEQYF
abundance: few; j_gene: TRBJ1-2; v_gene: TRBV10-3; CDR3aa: CAISEIQGRGSYGYTF
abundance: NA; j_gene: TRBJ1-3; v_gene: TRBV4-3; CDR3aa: CASSSLGGTPGNTIYF
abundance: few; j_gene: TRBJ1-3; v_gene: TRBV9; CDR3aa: CASSVGRISGNTIYF
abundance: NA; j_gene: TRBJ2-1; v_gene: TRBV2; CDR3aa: CASRGLAEPWEQFF
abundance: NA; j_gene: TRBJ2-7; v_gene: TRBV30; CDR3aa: CAWSGTPRPYEQYF
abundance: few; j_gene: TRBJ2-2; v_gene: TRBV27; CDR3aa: CASSPSVAGELFF
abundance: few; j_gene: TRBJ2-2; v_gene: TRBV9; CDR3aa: CASSAGTSGTGELFF
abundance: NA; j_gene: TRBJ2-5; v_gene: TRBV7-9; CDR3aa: CASSLRWDRPENQYF
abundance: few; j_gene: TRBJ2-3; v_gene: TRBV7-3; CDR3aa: CASSLTGSLRRGAPTDTQYF
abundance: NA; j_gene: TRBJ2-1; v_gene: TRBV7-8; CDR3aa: CASSLGLQGKDSYNEQFF
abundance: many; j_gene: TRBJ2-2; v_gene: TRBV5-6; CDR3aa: CASSYRTSGPTGELFF
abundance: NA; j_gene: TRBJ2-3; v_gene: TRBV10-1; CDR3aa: CASSGLRDRGMYTQYF
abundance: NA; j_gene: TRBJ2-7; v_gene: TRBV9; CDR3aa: CASSVGWGTPYEQYF
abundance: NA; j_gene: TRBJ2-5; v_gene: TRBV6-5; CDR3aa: CASSWGQGEKNQETQYF
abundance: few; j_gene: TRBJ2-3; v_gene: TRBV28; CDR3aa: CASSTLNGRSTDTQYF
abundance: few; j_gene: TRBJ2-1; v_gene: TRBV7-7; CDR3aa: CASSLGLGEGQVQQFF
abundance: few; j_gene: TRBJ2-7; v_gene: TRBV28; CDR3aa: CASSLASSGRAYEQYF
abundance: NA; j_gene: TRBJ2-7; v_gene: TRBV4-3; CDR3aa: CASSQDPEGHYEQYF
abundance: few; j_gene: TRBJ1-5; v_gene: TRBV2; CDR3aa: CASSDLDSNQPQHF